Listed here is a single TCR beta chain. Per the germline V gene, CDR1 is MDHEN and CDR2 is SYDVKM. The V segment lost 8 bases and the J segment 10 bases; nucleotides outside the gene matches: 2. CDR3 size: 12 residues. These data are taken from a study of blood T cell repertoires in COVID-19. Turning to the study itself: T cells, B-cell-depleted T cells, or PBMCs supplied cDNA or gDNA.

Under the authors' procedure: Estimation of nucleated cell counts was performed using reference gene primer amplification. TCRdb keeps only in-frame clones here, not all; method: immunoSEQ multiplex PCR. The DNA gave D and trimming, while V, J and clone size come from that table. This sample yields 110,000 or so clones, of which approximately 81% are seen a single time; around an eighth belongs to the top ten. The V and J genes are TRBV28 and TRBJ1-6, with 10 bases lining up with TRBD1. The sequence derives from a human donor in a cohort sampled during active COVID-19. Sequenced sample: peripheral blood. CDR3 DNA sequence: TGTGCCAGCGGACAGGGGGGATCACCCCTCCACTTT. This translates into CASGQGGSPLHF.